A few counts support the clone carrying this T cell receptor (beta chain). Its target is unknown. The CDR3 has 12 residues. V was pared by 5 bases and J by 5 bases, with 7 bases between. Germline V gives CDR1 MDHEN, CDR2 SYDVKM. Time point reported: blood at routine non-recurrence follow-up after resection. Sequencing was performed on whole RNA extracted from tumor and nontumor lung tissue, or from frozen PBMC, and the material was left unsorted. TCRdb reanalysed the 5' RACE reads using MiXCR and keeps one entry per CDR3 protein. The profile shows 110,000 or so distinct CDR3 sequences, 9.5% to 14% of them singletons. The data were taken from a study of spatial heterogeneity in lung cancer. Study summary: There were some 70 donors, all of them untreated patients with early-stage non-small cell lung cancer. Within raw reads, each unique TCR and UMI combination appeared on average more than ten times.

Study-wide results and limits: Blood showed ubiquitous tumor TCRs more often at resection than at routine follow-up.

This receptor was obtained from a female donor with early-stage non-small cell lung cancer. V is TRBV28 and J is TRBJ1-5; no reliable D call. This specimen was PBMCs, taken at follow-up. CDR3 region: CASSLIYQPQHF. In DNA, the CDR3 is TGTGCCAGCAGTCTCATTTATCAGCCCCAGCATTTT. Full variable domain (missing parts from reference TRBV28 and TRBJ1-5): DVKVTQSSRYLVKRTGEKVFLECVQDMDHENMFWYRQDPGLGLRLIYFSYDVKMKEKGDIPEGYSVSREKKERFSLILESASTNQTSMYLCASSLIYQPQHFGDGTRLSIL.